One sample yielded the 25 T cell receptor beta chains listed below, sequenced in a study of blood T cell repertoires in COVID-19 (dated by TCRdb to the early 2020s). Libraries were constructed by the immunoSEQ multiplex PCR assay. TCRdb took this table from immuneACCESS and kept in-frame rearrangements with V and J called. Such tables lack part of the clones; where checked against another copy, unresolved V genes explain under half of the gap, and the rest is unexplained. This sample lists 110,000 or so clones; around 90% were detected once. Around 4.5% of the sample belongs to the ten largest clones. The sequenced sample consisted of peripheral blood. These receptors all come from a woman aged 50 to 65 with acute or convalescent COVID-19.

The chain employs TRBV5-4 and TRBJ1-1; D gene unclear. This CDR3 region has 12 residues. V lost 4 bases to trimming and J lost 5 bases, with 9 bases between them. Per germline, CDR1 SGHNT and CDR2 YYREEE (reference sequence). CDR3 sequence reads: CASSPGLTEAFF. The DNA of the CDR3 is TGTGCCAGCAGCCCGGGGTTGACTGAAGCTTTCTTT.

The J gene is TRBJ2-5, the V gene TRBV7-2, with D unclear. The CDR3 is 13 residues long. Germline loops: CDR1 SGHTA, CDR2 FQGNSA. The V end lost 6 bases, the J end lost 0 bases, and 8 bases lay between the germline ends. The CDR3 is CASSYQYQETQYF. CDR3 coding DNA: TGTGCCAGCAGTTATCAGTACCAAGAGACCCAGTACTTC.

The chain joins TRBV4-2 to TRBJ2-7; D gene unclear. The CDR3 spans 12 residues. V was trimmed by 1 base and J by 7 bases, leaving 8 bases between them. The V gene's germline CDR1 is LGHNA and CDR2 YNFKEQ. The CDR3 sequence is CASSQVNGEQYF. The CDR3 nucleotides are TGTGCCAGCAGCCAAGTAAACGGGGAGCAGTACTTC.

The chain recombines TRBV6-5 with TRBJ2-1; 8 nucleotides align to TRBD2. V dropped 2 bases and J dropped 6; count of bases not matched to a gene: 6. CDR1 is MNHEY and CDR2 is SVGAGI in the germline V gene. The CDR3 covers 15 residues. The CDR3 here is CASSYNAGGFNEQFF. The CDR3 region has the DNA TGTGCCAGCAGTTACAACGCGGGAGGATTCAATGAGCAGTTCTTC.

This chain links TRBV6-6 with TRBJ1-4; D might be TRBD1 (6 bases). CDR1 and CDR2 (germline): MNHNY, SVGAGI (reference sequence). Trimming shortened V by 3 bases and J by 7 bases, and 15 bases separated the two germline ends. CDR3 length: 15 residues. The CDR3 reads CASSYLRGSGEKLFF. CDR3 coding DNA: TGTGCCAGCAGTTATCTGAGGGGGAGTGGTGAAAAACTGTTTTTT.

The J gene is TRBJ1-1, the V gene TRBV6-5; D is perhaps TRBD1 (5 bases). CDR1 and CDR2 (germline): MNHEY, SVGAGI. V was pared by 9 bases and J by 0 bases, with 17 bases between. This CDR3 contains 15 residues. For the CDR3, the DNA is TGTGCCAGTAGCAGTGAAAGGGGTCTGAACACTGAAGCTTTCTTT. It specifies CASSSERGLNTEAFF.

The V and J genes are TRBV11-2 and TRBJ2-1; D may be TRBD1 (5 bases). The germline gives CDR1 SGHAT, CDR2 FQNNGV. CDR3 size: 16 residues. V lost 1 base and J lost 5, with 15 bases in between. CDR3 nucleotide sequence: TGTGCCAGCAGCTTAGTGAGCCAGGGCCGAAACAATGAGCAGTTCTTC. Residues: CASSLVSQGRNNEQFF.

J is TRBJ1-5 and V is TRBV28; 8 bases align to TRBD1. V lost 4 bases to trimming and J lost 6 bases; unmatched junction nucleotides: 8. CDR1 MDHEN and CDR2 SYDVKM come from the germline V gene. The CDR3 covers 15 residues. The CDR3 DNA follows: TGTGCCAGCAGTTCCTGGACAGGGTTAATTCAGCCCCAGCATTTT. Residues: CASSSWTGLIQPQHF.

In this sample, this clone turned up once. The rearrangement links TRBV7-6 to TRBJ2-7; D perhaps matches TRBD2 (6 bases). CDR3 size: 16 residues. Trimming stripped 3 bases from V and 3 bases from J, with 18 bases between. CDR1 and CDR2 from the germline V gene are SGHVS and FNYEAQ. The CDR3 protein is CASSFTPLGGRYEQYF. The CDR3 bases are TGTGCCAGCAGCTTCACCCCCCTCGGGGGTCGCTACGAGCAGTACTTC.

The CDR3 DNA is TGTGCCAGCAGCCAAGGATGGGGCACATACACAGATACGCAGTATTTT. The encoded protein is CASSQGWGTYTDTQYF. This chain uses TRBV3-1 (or the pseudogene TRBV3-2) with TRBJ2-3, with D possibly matching TRBD1 (5 bases). Trimming cost V 1 base and J 2 bases, with 13 bases left between them. The CDR3 is made up of 16 amino acids. Germline lookup yields CDR1 LGHDT and CDR2 YNNKEL (reference sequence).

V gene TRBV12-3 or TRBV12-4 combines with J gene TRBJ2-7; the D is unclear. V lost 5 bases and J 4 bases, leaving 9 bases between the germline ends. The CDR3 covers 12 residues. The CDR3 sequence is CASSRAPYEQYF. In nucleotides, the CDR3 is TGTGCCAGCAGTCGCGCCCCTTACGAGCAGTACTTC.

This chain links TRBV19 with TRBJ1-5; the match to TRBD1 covers 9 bases. The CDR3 runs 15 residues. Looked up from germline, CDR1 is LNHDA and CDR2 is SQIVND (reference sequence). The V gene end was trimmed by 4 bases and the J gene end by 4 bases; junction bases not matched to a gene: 5. Here the CDR3 reads CASSKRDRDNQPQHF. The CDR3 coding sequence is TGTGCCAGTAGTAAAAGGGACAGGGATAATCAGCCCCAGCATTTT.

CDR3 DNA: TGTGCCAGCAGACTAGGACAGGAGCTTGAAGCTTTCTTT. It specifies CASRLGQELEAFF. The chain employs TRBV28 and TRBJ1-1; 7 bases align to TRBD1. After removal of 6 bases from V and 7 bases from J, the junction contained 8 bases not matched to a gene. Germline V gene sequence: CDR1 MDHEN, CDR2 SYDVKM. The CDR3 is 13 amino acids.

This clone was seen just once. The chain couples TRBV4-3 to TRBJ2-5, with D possibly TRBD1 on 5 matching bases. Germline lookup yields CDR1 LGHNA and CDR2 YSLEER. The V end was cut by 0 bases, the J end by 7 bases, with 12 bases between. CDR3 length: 14 amino acids. CDR3 bases: TGCGCCAGCAGCCAAGAAGGGGCCAGGACGACCCAGTACTTC. The encoded protein is CASSQEGARTTQYF.

The V and J genes are TRBV7-6 and TRBJ1-4, with D perhaps TRBD1 (5 bases). The CDR3 runs 15 residues. Trimming removed 4 bases from V and 6 bases from J, with 15 bases in between. Per the germline V gene, CDR1 is SGHVS and CDR2 is FNYEAQ. The CDR3 protein is CASSSGPGVYEKLFF. The CDR3 DNA sequence: TGTGCCAGCAGCTCCGGGCCGGGGGTATATGAAAAACTGTTTTTT.

J is TRBJ2-6 and V is TRBV12-5, with TRBD2 identical over 8 bases. This CDR3 region has 15 residues. Germline loops: CDR1 LGHNT, CDR2 FRNRAP. Trimming at V came to 11 bases and at J to 0 bases, leaving 6 bases not matched to a gene. The CDR3 DNA reads as TGTGCTTCTACTAGCGGAGACTCTGGGGCCAACGTCCTGACTTTC. This encodes CASTSGDSGANVLTF.

In DNA, the CDR3 is TGTGCCAGCAGCCATTATAGCGGGGGGGCCGTTGAGCAGTTCTTC. Translation gives CASSHYSGGAVEQFF. The chain links TRBV3-1 (or the pseudogene TRBV3-2) to TRBJ2-1; 11 positions match TRBD2. Germline CDR1 is LGHDT and CDR2 is YNNKEL (reference sequence). Trimming cost V 3 bases and J 9 bases; bases outside gene matches: 7. The CDR3 contains 15 residues.

The chain carries TRBV10-3 and TRBJ2-1, with D possibly matching TRBD2 (6 bases). CDR1 is ENHRY and CDR2 is SYGVKD in the germline V gene. This CDR3 is built from 14 residues. Deletions cut 10 bases from V and 9 bases from J, with 22 bases between. CDR3 in amino acids: CATSREITSFEQFF. CDR3 DNA sequence: TGTGCCACGTCAAGAGAAATAACTAGCTTTGAGCAGTTCTTC.

The chain carries TRBV12-3 or TRBV12-4 and TRBJ2-3; D might be TRBD2 (7 bases). CDR3 length: 13 residues. V dropped 0 bases and J dropped 8 bases, with 9 bases sitting between them. The CDR3 DNA reads as TGTGCCAGCAGTTTAGCGGGGGGGCCTACGCAGTATTTT. Protein: CASSLAGGPTQYF.

This clone is a singleton in its sample. The V gene is TRBV5-6, the J gene TRBJ2-7; D remains unclear. The ends were cut back, 4 bases at V and 2 bases at J, with 7 bases in the middle. The CDR3 spans 12 residues. Germline assignment: CDR1 SGHDT and CDR2 YYEEEE. CDR3 in amino acids: CASSQEAYEQYF. The CDR3 DNA sequence: TGTGCCAGCAGCCAAGAGGCCTACGAGCAGTACTTC.

The rearrangement uses TRBV4-1 and TRBJ2-7; no reliable D call. The germline V gene has CDR1 MGHRA and CDR2 YSYEKL. The CDR3 is made up of 13 amino acids. Trimming removed 3 bases at V and 3 bases at J, with 9 bases between. Written as DNA, the CDR3 is TGCGCCAGCAGCCACAGTGGAGACTACGAGCAGTACTTC. Amino acid sequence: CASSHSGDYEQYF.

This sequence joins TRBV6-5 and TRBJ1-5; D is ambiguous. With 8 bases removed from V and 2 bases from J, the gap between germline ends came to 16 bases. The CDR3 sequence is 15 residues long. The germline V gene encodes CDR1 MNHEY and CDR2 SVGAGI. CDR3 loop: CASGKEGMGNQPQHF. CDR3 nucleotide sequence: TGTGCCAGCGGGAAGGAGGGAATGGGCAATCAGCCCCAGCATTTT.

The J gene is TRBJ1-3, the V gene TRBV13; D is perhaps TRBD1 (5 bases). The CDR3 runs 14 residues. CDR1 and CDR2 from the germline V gene are PRHDT and FYEKMQ (reference sequence). Trimming stripped 4 bases from V and 2 bases from J, with 9 bases between. The CDR3 nucleotides are TGTGCCAGCAGCTCCGACAGACCTGGAAACACCATATATTTT. Translating gives CASSSDRPGNTIYF.

The chain has TRBV28 and TRBJ1-2; D is ambiguous. CDR3 length: 11 residues. CDR1 MDHEN and CDR2 SYDVKM come from the germline V gene. The V and J ends lost 7 bases and 4 bases respectively, with 7 bases between them. The CDR3 loop is CASTGFYGYTF. DNA of the CDR3: TGTGCCAGCACAGGATTCTATGGCTACACCTTC.

This clone was observed a single time. The CDR3 coding sequence is TGTGCCAGCTCACCCGCCCCAGGATCCTATAATTCACCCCTCCACTTT. Protein sequence: CASSPAPGSYNSPLHF. The chain recombines TRBV18 with TRBJ1-6; D unclear. V lost 3 bases to trimming and J lost 1 base, with 10 bases between them. Germline V CDR1 and CDR2: KGHSH, LQKENI. CDR3 length: 16 amino acids.